A single sample is the source of the 18 T cell receptor beta chains below, sequenced in a study of cytomegalovirus exposure and HLA in healthy donors. Using immunoSEQ multiplex PCR, the repertoire was profiled, and TCRdb retains in-frame clones only, with some absent. The sample has about 330,000 clones, about 85% seen once. Material: PBMCs. These TCRs come from a woman in her twenties or thirties in good health and CMV-seropositive.

The genes are TRBV28 and TRBJ1-6; TRBD1 is a possible D gene (5 bases). V was shortened by 8 bases and J by 0 bases, with 20 bases between the two germline ends. CDR1 is MDHEN, CDR2 SYDVKM, per germline. The CDR3 sequence is 18 residues long. This CDR3 reads CASQIGGGTGSYNSPLHF. CDR3 DNA: TGTGCCAGCCAAATTGGTGGGGGAACCGGCTCCTATAATTCACCCCTCCACTTT.

This clone appeared a few times. The chain recombines TRBV7-8 with TRBJ1-2; unclear D gene. The CDR3 totals 13 residues. Trimming took off 2 bases at V and 8 bases at J, with 12 bases between the two ends. The V gene's germline CDR1 is SGHVS and CDR2 FQNEAQ. The CDR3 sequence is CASSLPPAEGYTF. CDR3 bases: TGTGCCAGCAGCTTACCACCCGCCGAGGGCTACACCTTC.

This chain links TRBV28 with TRBJ2-7; no clear D. Trimming took off 10 bases at V and 3 bases at J, with 19 bases between the two ends. This CDR3 comprises 14 residues. CDR1 is MDHEN and CDR2 is SYDVKM in the germline V gene. CDR3: CATKDPGQFYEQYF. CDR3 sequence (DNA): TGTGCCACCAAGGACCCGGGCCAGTTCTACGAGCAGTACTTC. Filled out from reference TRBV28 and TRBJ2-7, the complete variable domain reads DVKVTQSSRYLVKRTGEKVFLECVQDMDHENMFWYRQDPGLGLRLIYFSYDVKMKEKGDIPEGYSVSREKKERFSLILESASTNQTSMYLCATKDPGQFYEQYFGPGTRLTVT.

This chain joins TRBV25-1 and TRBJ2-4, with TRBD1 identical over 7 bases. The V gene's germline CDR1 is MGHDK and CDR2 SYGVNS. There are 16 residues in the CDR3. Germline trimming cut 4 bases from V and 3 bases from J; bases unmatched to any gene: 9. CDR3 sequence (DNA): TGTGCCAGCAGTGGTACGTCACGGGACAGCAAAAACATTCAGTACTTC. It translates to CASSGTSRDSKNIQYF.

The sample holds one count of this clone. The rearrangement links TRBV28 to TRBJ2-1, with a tentative D call TRBD2 (6 bases). CDR1 MDHEN and CDR2 SYDVKM come from the germline V gene. The CDR3 is made up of 16 amino acids. V lost 2 bases and J lost 6, with 17 bases in between. The CDR3 DNA is TGTGCCAGCAGTTTAGGGGAGGCTTTTCTAGGCAATGAGCAGTTCTTC. Translated: CASSLGEAFLGNEQFF.

This clone was seen just once. The chain recombines TRBV4-2 with TRBJ1-2, with D hard to call. This CDR3 region has 18 residues. Per germline, CDR1 LGHNA and CDR2 YNFKEQ. The V end was cut by 0 bases, the J end by 6 bases, with 23 bases between. The CDR3 reads CASSQDESANSRTDGYTF. The CDR3 bases are TGTGCCAGCAGCCAAGATGAGTCTGCAAACTCGAGGACGGATGGCTACACCTTC.

This chain uses TRBV19 with TRBJ1-2, with TRBD1 matching 12 bases. Germline V lookup: CDR1 LNHDA, CDR2 SQIVND (reference sequence). CDR3 length: 15 residues. V shed 5 bases and J 6 bases; nucleotides not matched to a gene: 7. This CDR3 reads CASSAWDRGPDGYTF. Here the CDR3 DNA reads TGTGCCAGTAGTGCCTGGGACAGGGGGCCTGATGGCTACACCTTC.

The gene calls are TRBV6-6 and TRBJ1-2, with D tentatively TRBD1 (6 bases). The germline V and J ends were trimmed by 4 bases and 0 bases, with 12 bases remaining between them. The CDR3 loop spans 15 amino acids. From germline, CDR1 is MNHNY and CDR2 SVGAGI (reference sequence). The CDR3 coding sequence is TGTGCCAGCAGTTCCCGGGACATCGCTAACTATGGCTACACCTTC. Its protein product is CASSSRDIANYGYTF.

This clone occurred a few times. The gene calls are TRBV6-1 and TRBJ1-4; 8 bases are shared with TRBD1. Germline assignment: CDR1 MNHNS and CDR2 SASEGT. Trimming cost V 8 bases and J 7 bases; bases outside gene matches: 3. The CDR3 runs 12 residues. In nucleotides, the CDR3 is TGTGCCAGCGGGGGGACAGGTGAAAAACTGTTTTTT. It yields the protein CASGGTGEKLFF.

In DNA, the CDR3 is TGTGCCAGCAGCCAAGGGACGGTTAATATTTACGAGCAGTACTTC. Its protein is CASSQGTVNIYEQYF. The J gene is TRBJ2-7, the V gene TRBV7-9; either TRBD1 or TRBD2 may fit D (5 bases each). The germline V and J ends were trimmed by 5 bases and 4 bases, with 18 bases remaining between them. CDR1 and CDR2 from the germline V gene are SEHNR and FQNEAQ (reference sequence). The CDR3 is 15 residues long.

This chain uses TRBV5-6 with TRBJ2-1; no definite D call. Germline lookup yields CDR1 SGHDT and CDR2 YYEEEE. Trimming stripped 0 bases from V and 12 bases from J, with 19 bases between. The CDR3 covers 15 residues. CDR3 amino acids: CASSLGIVQSTGQFF. The CDR3 DNA reads as TGTGCCAGCAGCTTGGGAATTGTACAGTCGACGGGGCAGTTCTTC.

The chain couples TRBV27 to TRBJ2-3, with D uncertain. CDR3 length equals 14 residues. Germline V gives CDR1 MNHEY, CDR2 SMNVEV (reference sequence). V gave up 8 bases and J gave up 0 bases, with 12 bases separating them. CDR3 loop: CASSEGPSTDTQYF. Written as DNA, the CDR3 is TGTGCCAGCTCGGAAGGCCCTAGCACAGATACGCAGTATTTT.

In this sample, this clone turned up once. The chain is built from TRBV27 and TRBJ1-5; 9 bases map to TRBD1. This CDR3 has 15 residues. Germline CDR1 MNHEY, CDR2 SMNVEV (reference sequence). Trimming at V came to 6 bases and at J to 2 bases, leaving 5 bases not matched to a gene. Written as DNA, the CDR3 is TGTGCCAGCAGATCCCGGGACAGGGGCAATCAGCCCCAGCATTTT. This translates into CASRSRDRGNQPQHF.

In regard to this clone: Other DNA sequences from this sample encode an identical CDR3 as well. This chain links TRBV7-6 with TRBJ1-1; D remains ambiguous. Germline CDR1 and CDR2: SGHVS and FNYEAQ. The CDR3 length is 14 residues. V lost 1 base and J 2 bases, leaving 8 bases between the germline ends. The CDR3 region has the DNA TGTGCCAGCAGCTTAGGGGGAGGTAACACTGAAGCTTTCTTT. It translates to CASSLGGGNTEAFF.

The chain carries TRBV27 and TRBJ2-7, with D possibly TRBD2 on 6 matching bases. The CDR3 is 14 residues long. Deletions cut 1 base from V and 1 base from J, with 8 bases between. Germline V CDR1 and CDR2: MNHEY, SMNVEV (reference sequence). CDR3 region: CASSLFGGSYEQYF. CDR3 sequence (DNA): TGTGCCAGCAGTTTATTTGGGGGGTCCTACGAGCAGTACTTC.

The CDR3 region is CASSQEKVGPYNEQFF. The CDR3 DNA reads TGCGCCAGCAGCCAAGAAAAAGTGGGTCCCTACAATGAGCAGTTCTTC. This sequence joins TRBV4-1 and TRBJ2-1; D is uncertain. CDR3 length: 16 amino acids. Trimming took off 0 bases at V and 2 bases at J, with 11 bases between the two ends. Germline CDR1 reads MGHRA; CDR2 reads YSYEKL.

This clone was observed a handful of times. J is TRBJ1-2 and V is TRBV28; D not resolved. Germline V gives CDR1 MDHEN, CDR2 SYDVKM. The V gene lost 8 bases and the J gene lost 5 bases, with 9 bases spanning the gap. This CDR3 has 11 residues. The DNA for the CDR3 is TGTGCCAGCGGACCGTCATATGGCTACACCTTC. This gives the protein CASGPSYGYTF.

V is TRBV5-1 and J is TRBJ2-6; the D gene is possibly TRBD2 (6 bases). V was clipped by 0 bases and J by 1 base, with 11 bases between them. The CDR3 is 17 residues long. Looked up from germline, CDR1 is SGHRS and CDR2 is YFSETQ. The CDR3 loop is CASSLGDFLSGANVLTF. In DNA form, the CDR3 reads TGCGCCAGCAGCTTGGGGGACTTTCTATCTGGGGCCAACGTCCTGACTTTC. The variable domain in full, completed from reference TRBV5-1 and TRBJ2-6, reads KAGVTQTPRYLIKTRGQQVTLSCSPISGHRSVSWYQQTPGQGLQFLFEYFSETQRNKGNFPGRFSGRQFSNSRSEMNVSTLELGDSALYLCASSLGDFLSGANVLTFGAGSRLTVL.